Ten or more counts support the clone carrying this T cell receptor beta chain. The sample comes from a study of identical twins' blood T cells. Turning to the study itself: About 6 alpha and six beta libraries together yielded tens of millions of reads.

A previously described protocol, modified, built RNA-based TCR cDNA libraries. Sample barcodes were added at both library ends during cDNA synthesis. In the original processing: Each library had about 2 to 4 million CDR3 reads and about 85,000 to nearly 500,000 clonotypes. TCRdb reanalysed the 5' RACE reads using MiXCR and keeps one entry per CDR3 protein. TCRdb's processing, not the authors' own work, is the source of the V and J calls. The sample comprises hundreds of thousands of distinct CDR3 sequences, 25% to 35% of which are singletons, and 5.5% to 7% rests with the top ten. Sequenced sample: PBMCs. The receptor was derived from a woman aged 18 to 55 in good health.

CDR3 region: CASILLAGGDNEQFF. CDR3 sequence (DNA): TGCGCCAGCATCCTACTAGCGGGAGGGGACAATGAGCAGTTCTTC. The gene calls are TRBV10-2 and TRBJ2-1, with 13 bases aligning to TRBD2. There are 15 residues in the CDR3. With 7 bases clipped from V and 5 bases from J, the junction kept 5 bases outside the gene matches. Germline assignment: CDR1 WSHSY and CDR2 SAAADI.